This entry lists 9 T cell receptor beta chains sequenced from one sample in a study of CD8 T cells in ankylosing spondylitis. TCRdb reprocessed the 5' RACE reads via MiXCR and lists one record per CDR3 protein. The repertoire includes under 200,000 distinct CDR3 sequences, over 10% of them detected once, and approximately 9.9% sits in the top ten. The sequencing sample was made of blood, either unsorted or a sorted T cell fraction (not recorded which). These receptors were taken from a female donor with ankylosing spondylitis or in good health (not recorded which).

The sample holds many counts of this clonotype. V and J are TRBV4-2 and TRBJ1-2; D not certain. The CDR3 has 15 amino acids. V was cut by 2 bases and J by 2 bases, with 12 bases left in between. Germline assignment: CDR1 LGHNA and CDR2 YNFKEQ. This chain's CDR3 is CASSQSRSRNYGYTF. As DNA, the CDR3 is TGTGCCAGCAGCCAATCCCGGTCACGGAACTATGGCTACACCTTC.

This clonotype was counted ten times or more. The V and J genes are TRBV20-1 and TRBJ2-2; D may correspond to TRBD1 or TRBD2 (5 bases each). The V gene lost 5 bases and the J gene lost 3 bases, with 16 bases spanning the gap. Germline V gene data show CDR1 as DFQATT and CDR2 as SNEGSKA (reference sequence). The CDR3 totals 15 residues. This CDR3 reads CSARTGTTDTGELFF. CDR3 bases: TGCAGTGCTCGAACCGGGACCACAGACACCGGGGAGCTGTTTTTT.

This clonotype was detected many times. This CDR3 is CASSKGASGNTIYF. As DNA, the CDR3 is TGTGCCAGCAGCAAGGGGGCCTCTGGAAACACCATATATTTT. The V and J genes are TRBV7-2 and TRBJ1-3, with TRBD1 matching over 7 bases. The V gene's germline CDR1 is SGHTA and CDR2 FQGNSA. The CDR3 has 14 amino acids. After removal of 5 bases from V and 0 bases from J, the junction contained 1 base not matched to a gene.

This clonotype was seen repeatedly, ten times or more. The J gene is TRBJ2-3, the V gene TRBV5-5; D gene unclear. The ends were cut back, 4 bases at V and 9 bases at J, with 15 bases in the middle. This CDR3 is 13 amino acids long. From germline, CDR1 is SGHKS and CDR2 YYEKEE (reference sequence). CDR3 sequence reads: CASSMLRTQTQYF. The CDR3 region has the DNA TGTGCCAGCAGCATGCTTCGCACCCAAACGCAGTATTTT.

This chain connects TRBV27 to TRBJ2-6; TRBD1 matches at 8 bases. The trim removed 5 bases at V and 2 bases at J, leaving 2 bases unmatched. Germline loops: CDR1 MNHEY, CDR2 SMNVEV (reference sequence). This CDR3 has 15 amino acids. The CDR3 bases are TGTGCCAGCAGTGACAGGGGCCCTGGGGCCAACGTCCTGACTTTC. This encodes CASSDRGPGANVLTF.

Worth noting for this clonotype: One end of the junction is discordant with germline, which a read error may explain. The rearrangement uses TRBV6-2 or TRBV6-3 and TRBJ2-1; 9 positions agree with TRBD2. Germline V lookup: CDR1 MNHEY, CDR2 SVGEGT. The CDR3 extends over 18 amino acids. The CDR3 sequence is CVSSLPGKGLAIYNEQFF. Here the CDR3 DNA reads TGTGTCAGCAGTCTCCCGGGTAAGGGACTAGCAATCTACAATGAGCAGTTCTTC.

In its sample, this clonotype was seen many times. This chain links TRBV11-1 with TRBJ2-5, with TRBD2 matching 14 bases. The CDR3 sequence is 18 residues long. V gave up 6 bases and J gave up 0 bases; unmatched junction bases: 9. CDR1 and CDR2 from the germline V gene are SGHAT and FQDESV (reference sequence). CDR3: CASSLGTSGSHHQETQYF. The CDR3 DNA is TGTGCCAGCAGTCTCGGGACTAGCGGGAGCCACCACCAAGAGACCCAGTACTTC.

This clonotype was seen ten or more times. The chain links TRBV28 to TRBJ2-7; TRBD2 might be the D (5 bases). V lost 6 bases and J lost 3, with 15 bases in between. The CDR3 contains 14 residues. Germline values: CDR1 MDHEN, CDR2 SYDVKM. The CDR3 sequence: CASSEGAGFYEQYF. For the CDR3, the DNA is TGTGCCAGCAGCGAGGGAGCAGGTTTCTACGAGCAGTACTTC.

The CDR3 region is CATSDLRTSGYTDTQYF. The CDR3 coding sequence is TGTGCCACCAGTGACCTTCGGACTAGCGGGTACACAGATACGCAGTATTTT. V usage is TRBV24-1 and J usage is TRBJ2-3; 11 nucleotides line up with TRBD2. CDR1 KGHDR and CDR2 SFDVKD come from the germline V gene. The V gene end was trimmed by 4 bases and the J gene end by 2 bases; junction bases not matched to a gene: 7. This CDR3 comprises 17 residues.